The clone carrying this TCR beta chain was seen more than once but under ten times. What it binds is not known. The data originate from a study of beta chain features in type 1 diabetes. General study points: Shortening that was moderate but significant affected the TCRB CDR3s of Type 1 diabetes patients in all four CD4+ subsets. Sequencing the cDNA could make cells with high TCR expression show up more than they should. A closer apparent resemblance between naive, central memory and Treg TCRB repertoires was seen in patients than in healthy donors.

The CDR3 is 19 residues long. V lost 5 bases and J lost 0, with 22 bases in between. Germline V CDR1 and CDR2: MNHEY, SMNVEV (reference sequence). Since all of the isolated RNA was reverse transcribed, expressed TCRB transcripts were what got sequenced. The assay was immunoSEQ multiplex PCR, and TCRdb's table has in-frame clones only and misses some. The sample includes roughly 150,000 clones, over 8.5% of them seen just once. The sequence was obtained from a man between 18 and 35 years old in good health. Sequencing was performed on central memory CD4+ T cells from blood. The chain uses TRBV27 and TRBJ1-4; unclear D gene. The CDR3 region is CASSTRLLPQEATNEKLFF. CDR3 bases: TGTGCCAGCAGTACCCGATTGCTCCCGCAAGAAGCAACTAATGAAAAACTGTTTTTT.